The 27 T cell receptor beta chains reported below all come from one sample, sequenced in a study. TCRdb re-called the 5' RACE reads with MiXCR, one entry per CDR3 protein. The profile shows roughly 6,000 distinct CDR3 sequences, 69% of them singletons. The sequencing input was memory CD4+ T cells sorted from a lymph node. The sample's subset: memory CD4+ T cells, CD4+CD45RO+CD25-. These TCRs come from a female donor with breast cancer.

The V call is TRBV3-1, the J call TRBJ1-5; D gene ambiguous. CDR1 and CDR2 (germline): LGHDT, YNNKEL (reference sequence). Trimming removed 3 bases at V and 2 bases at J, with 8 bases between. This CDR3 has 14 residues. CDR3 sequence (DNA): TGTGCCAGCAGCCAGGGGTCTGGCAATCAGCCCCAGCATTTT. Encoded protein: CASSQGSGNQPQHF.

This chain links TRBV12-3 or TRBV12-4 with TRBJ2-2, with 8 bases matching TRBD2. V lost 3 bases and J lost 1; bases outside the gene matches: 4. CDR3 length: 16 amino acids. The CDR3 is CASSLWAGGNTGELFF. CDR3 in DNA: TGTGCCAGCAGTTTGTGGGCGGGAGGGAACACCGGGGAGCTGTTTTTT.

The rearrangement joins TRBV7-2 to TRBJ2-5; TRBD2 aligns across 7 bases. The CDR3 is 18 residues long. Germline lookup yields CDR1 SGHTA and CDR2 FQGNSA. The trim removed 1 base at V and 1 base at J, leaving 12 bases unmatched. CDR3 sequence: CASSLVPFSSGTQETQYF. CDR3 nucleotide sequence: TGTGCCAGCAGCTTAGTGCCGTTTTCGAGCGGGACCCAAGAGACCCAGTACTTC.

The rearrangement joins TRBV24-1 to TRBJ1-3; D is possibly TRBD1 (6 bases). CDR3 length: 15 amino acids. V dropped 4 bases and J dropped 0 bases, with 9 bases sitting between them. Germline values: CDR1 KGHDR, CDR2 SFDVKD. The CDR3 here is CATSEGGISGNTIYF. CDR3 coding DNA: TGTGCCACCAGTGAAGGGGGGATCTCTGGAAACACCATATATTTT.

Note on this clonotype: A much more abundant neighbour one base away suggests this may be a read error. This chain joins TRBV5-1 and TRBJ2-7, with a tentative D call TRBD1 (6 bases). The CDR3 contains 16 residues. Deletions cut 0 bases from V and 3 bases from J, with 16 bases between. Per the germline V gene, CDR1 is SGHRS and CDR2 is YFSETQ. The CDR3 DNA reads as TGCGCCAGCAGCTTGGCCTCACGGCCACAGGGCTACGAGCAGTACTTC. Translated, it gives CASSLASRPQGYEQYF.

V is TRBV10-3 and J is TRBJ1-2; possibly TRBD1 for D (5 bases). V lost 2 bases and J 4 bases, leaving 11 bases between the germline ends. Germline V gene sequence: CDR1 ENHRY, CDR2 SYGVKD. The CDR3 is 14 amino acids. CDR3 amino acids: CAISEKGRAYGYTF. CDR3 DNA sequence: TGTGCCATCAGTGAGAAAGGCAGGGCCTATGGCTACACCTTC.

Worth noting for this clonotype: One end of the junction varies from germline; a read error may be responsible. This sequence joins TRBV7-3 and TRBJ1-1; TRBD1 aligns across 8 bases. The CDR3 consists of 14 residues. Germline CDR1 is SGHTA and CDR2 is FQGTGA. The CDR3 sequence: CASSPGQGNTEAFF. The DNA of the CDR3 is TGCGCCAGCAGCCCCGGACAGGGGAACACTGAAGCTTTCTTT.

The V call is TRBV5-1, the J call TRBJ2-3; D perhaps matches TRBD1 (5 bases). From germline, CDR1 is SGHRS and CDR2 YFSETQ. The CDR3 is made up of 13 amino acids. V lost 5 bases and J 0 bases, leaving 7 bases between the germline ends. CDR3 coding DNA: TGCGCCAGCAGAAGGGGTAGCACAGATACGCAGTATTTT. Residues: CASRRGSTDTQYF.

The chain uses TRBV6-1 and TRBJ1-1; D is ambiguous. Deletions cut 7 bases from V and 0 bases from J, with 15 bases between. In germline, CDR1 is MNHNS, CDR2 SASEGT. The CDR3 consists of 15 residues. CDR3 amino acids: CASTVVDQMNTEAFF. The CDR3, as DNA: TGTGCCAGCACCGTTGTGGACCAGATGAACACTGAAGCTTTCTTT.

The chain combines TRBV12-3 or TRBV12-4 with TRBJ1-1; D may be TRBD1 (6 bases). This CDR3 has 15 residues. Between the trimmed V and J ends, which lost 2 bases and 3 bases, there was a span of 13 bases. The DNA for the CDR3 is TGTGCCAGCAGTTTAAGTGGGAGGGGGGACACTGAAGCTTTCTTT. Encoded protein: CASSLSGRGDTEAFF.

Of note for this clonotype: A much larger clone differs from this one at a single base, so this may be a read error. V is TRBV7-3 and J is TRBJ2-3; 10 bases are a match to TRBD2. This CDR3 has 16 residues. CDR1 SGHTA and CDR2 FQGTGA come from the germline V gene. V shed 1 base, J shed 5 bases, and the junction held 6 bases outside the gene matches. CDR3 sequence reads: CASSLKMASGGDTQYF. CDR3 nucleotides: TGTGCCAGCAGCTTAAAGATGGCTAGCGGGGGAGATACGCAGTATTTT. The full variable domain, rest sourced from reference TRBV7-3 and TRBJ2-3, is GAGVSQTPSNKVTEKGKYVELRCDPISGHTALYWYRQSLGQGPEFLIYFQGTGAADDSGLPNDRFFAVRPEGSVSTLKIQRTERGDSAVYLCASSLKMASGGDTQYFGPGTRLTVL.

CDR3 sequence: CASRPSGGAEYNNEQFF. CDR3 bases: TGCGCCAGCCGTCCTAGCGGGGGGGCCGAGTACAACAATGAGCAGTTCTTC. The rearrangement links TRBV4-1 to TRBJ2-1; 12 bases line up with TRBD2. With V trimmed by 8 bases and J by 5 bases, 13 bases remained unmatched. The germline V gene encodes CDR1 MGHRA and CDR2 YSYEKL. The length of the CDR3 is 17 residues.

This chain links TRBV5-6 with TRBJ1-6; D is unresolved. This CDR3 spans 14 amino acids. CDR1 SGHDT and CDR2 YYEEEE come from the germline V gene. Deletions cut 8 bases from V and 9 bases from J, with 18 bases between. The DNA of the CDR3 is TGTGCCAGTAGCCTCGGTCAAACGGGTTCACCCCTCCACTTT. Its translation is CASSLGQTGSPLHF.

DNA for the CDR3: TGCAGTGCTACCGTAGCGGGGTACCCTAACTATGGCTACACCTTC. Encoded protein: CSATVAGYPNYGYTF. The genes are TRBV20-1 and TRBJ1-2, with no clear D. Deletions cut 4 bases from V and 0 bases from J, with 15 bases between. This CDR3 has 15 amino acids. CDR1 DFQATT and CDR2 SNEGSKA come from the germline V gene (reference sequence).

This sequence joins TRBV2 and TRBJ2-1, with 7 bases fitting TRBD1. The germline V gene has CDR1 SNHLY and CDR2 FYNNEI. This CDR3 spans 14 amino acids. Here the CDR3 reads CAATTRDSYNEQFF. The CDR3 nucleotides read TGTGCAGCGACTACTAGGGACAGCTACAATGAGCAGTTCTTC. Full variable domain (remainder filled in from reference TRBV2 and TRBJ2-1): EPEVTQTPSHQVTQMGQEVILRCVPISNHLYFYWYRQILGQKVEFLVSFYNNEISEKSEIFDDQFSVERPDGSNFTLKIRSTKLEDSAMYFCAATTRDSYNEQFFGPGTRLTVL.

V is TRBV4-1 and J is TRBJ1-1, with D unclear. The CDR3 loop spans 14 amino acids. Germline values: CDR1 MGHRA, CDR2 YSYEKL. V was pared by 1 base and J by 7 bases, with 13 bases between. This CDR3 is CASSQGIRGVEAFF. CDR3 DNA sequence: TGCGCCAGCAGCCAAGGGATCCGGGGAGTTGAAGCTTTCTTT.

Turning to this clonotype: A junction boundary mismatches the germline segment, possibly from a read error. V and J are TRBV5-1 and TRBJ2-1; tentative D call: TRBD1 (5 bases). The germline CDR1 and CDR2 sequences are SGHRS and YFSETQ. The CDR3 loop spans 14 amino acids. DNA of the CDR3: TGCGCCAGCAGTTGGAGACAGCTCGGCAATCAGCAGTTCTTC. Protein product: CASSWRQLGNQQFF.

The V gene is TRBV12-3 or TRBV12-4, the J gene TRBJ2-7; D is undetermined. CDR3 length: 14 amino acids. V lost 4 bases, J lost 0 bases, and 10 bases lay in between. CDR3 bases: TGTGCCAGCAGTTCCATCATGAGCTCCTACGAGCAGTACTTC. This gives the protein CASSSIMSSYEQYF.

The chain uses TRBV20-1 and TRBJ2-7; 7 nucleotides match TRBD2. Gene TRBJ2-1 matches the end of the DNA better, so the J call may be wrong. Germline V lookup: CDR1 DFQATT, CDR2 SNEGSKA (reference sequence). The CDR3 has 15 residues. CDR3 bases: TGCAGTGCTTCGTGGGGAGGGAGGCCCTACAATGAGCAGTTCTTC. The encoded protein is CSASWGGRPYNEQFF.

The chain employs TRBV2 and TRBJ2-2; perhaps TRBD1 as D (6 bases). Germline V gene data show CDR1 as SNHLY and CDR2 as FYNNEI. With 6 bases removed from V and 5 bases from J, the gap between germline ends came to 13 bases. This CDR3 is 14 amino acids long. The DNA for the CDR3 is TGTGCCAGCAGGGGAATAAGGGGGACCGGGGAGCTGTTTTTT. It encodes CASRGIRGTGELFF.

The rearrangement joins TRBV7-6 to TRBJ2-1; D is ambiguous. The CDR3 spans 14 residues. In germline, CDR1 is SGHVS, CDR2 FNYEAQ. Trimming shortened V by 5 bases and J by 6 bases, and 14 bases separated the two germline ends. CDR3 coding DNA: TGTGCCAGCAGCCCCATGTCGGTCTCCAATGAGCAGTTCTTC. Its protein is CASSPMSVSNEQFF.

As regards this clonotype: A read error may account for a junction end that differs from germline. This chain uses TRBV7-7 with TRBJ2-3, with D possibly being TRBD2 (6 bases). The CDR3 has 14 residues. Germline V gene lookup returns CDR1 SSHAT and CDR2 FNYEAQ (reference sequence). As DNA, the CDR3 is TGTGCTAGCAGCCCCGGGACTCGGACAGATACGCAGTATTTT. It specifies CASSPGTRTDTQYF.

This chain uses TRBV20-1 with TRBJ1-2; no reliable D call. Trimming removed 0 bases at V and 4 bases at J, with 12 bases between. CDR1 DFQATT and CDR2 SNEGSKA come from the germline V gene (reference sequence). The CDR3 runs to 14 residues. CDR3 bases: TGCAGTGCTAGAGATCCGGTGGCCGGCTATGGCTACACCTTC. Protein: CSARDPVAGYGYTF.

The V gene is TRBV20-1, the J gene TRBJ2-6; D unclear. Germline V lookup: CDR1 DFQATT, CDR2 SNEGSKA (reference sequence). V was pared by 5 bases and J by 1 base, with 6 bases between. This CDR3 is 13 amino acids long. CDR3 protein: CSAFSSGANVLTF. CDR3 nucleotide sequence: TGCAGTGCTTTCTCTTCTGGGGCCAACGTCCTGACTTTC.

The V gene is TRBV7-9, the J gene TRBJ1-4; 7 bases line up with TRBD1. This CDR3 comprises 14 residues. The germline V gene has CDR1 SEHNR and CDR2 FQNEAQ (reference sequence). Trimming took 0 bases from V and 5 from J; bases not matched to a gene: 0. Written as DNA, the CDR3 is TGTGCCAGCAGCTTAGCGGGACAGAATGAAAAACTGTTTTTT. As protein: CASSLAGQNEKLFF.

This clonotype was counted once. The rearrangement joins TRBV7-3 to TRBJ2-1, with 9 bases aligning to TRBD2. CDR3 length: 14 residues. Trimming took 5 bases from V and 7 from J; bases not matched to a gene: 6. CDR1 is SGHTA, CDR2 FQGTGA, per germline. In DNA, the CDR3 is TGTGCCAGCAGCGACCTAGCGGGGTCTAATGAGCAGTTCTTC. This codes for CASSDLAGSNEQFF.

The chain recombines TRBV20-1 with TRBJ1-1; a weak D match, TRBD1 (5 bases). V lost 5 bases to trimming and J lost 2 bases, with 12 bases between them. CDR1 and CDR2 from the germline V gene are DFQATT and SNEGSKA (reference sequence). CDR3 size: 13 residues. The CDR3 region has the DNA TGCAGTGCTCTGTGGCAGGGCAACACTGAAGCTTTCTTT. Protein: CSALWQGNTEAFF.